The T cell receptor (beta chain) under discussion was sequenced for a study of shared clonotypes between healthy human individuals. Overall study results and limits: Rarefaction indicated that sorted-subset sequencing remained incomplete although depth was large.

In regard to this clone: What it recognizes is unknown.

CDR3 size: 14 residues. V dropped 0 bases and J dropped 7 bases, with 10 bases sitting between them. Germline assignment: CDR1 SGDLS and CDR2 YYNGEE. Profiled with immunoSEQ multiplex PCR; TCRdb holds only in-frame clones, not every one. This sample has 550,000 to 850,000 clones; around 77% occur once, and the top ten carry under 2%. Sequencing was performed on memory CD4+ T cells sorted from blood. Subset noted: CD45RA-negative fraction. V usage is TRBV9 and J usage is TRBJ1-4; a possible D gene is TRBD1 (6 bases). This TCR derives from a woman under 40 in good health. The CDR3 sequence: CASSVARGGEKLFF. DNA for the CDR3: TGTGCCAGCAGCGTAGCCAGGGGAGGTGAAAAACTGTTTTTT.